The 8 T cell receptor beta chains reported below all come from one sample, sequenced in a study of blood T cells in healthy people across ages. The second PCR ran roughly 6 to 12 cycles with a sample-barcoded 5' primer and J-beta primers. Via MiXCR, TCRdb re-called the 5' RACE reads, giving one row per CDR3 protein. The data show hundreds of thousands of distinct CDR3 sequences, with approximately 25% seen just once and 9.4% held by the top ten. The sample was also reused in another study, on T cells of mothers and their children.

The sample consisted of blood. The receptors here all came from a boy younger than 18 in good health.

In this sample, this clonotype turned up a few times. This chain joins TRBV28 and TRBJ2-7; D is perhaps TRBD2 (6 bases). The CDR3 length is 13 residues. Germline CDR1 is MDHEN and CDR2 is SYDVKM. Trimming removed 8 bases from V and 6 bases from J, with 17 bases in between. The CDR3 protein is CASRGFGGSEQYF. CDR3 bases: TGTGCCAGCCGGGGGTTCGGGGGATCCGAGCAGTACTTC. The entire variable domain, with the rest obtained from reference TRBV28 and TRBJ2-7, is as follows: DVKVTQSSRYLVKRTGEKVFLECVQDMDHENMFWYRQDPGLGLRLIYFSYDVKMKEKGDIPEGYSVSREKKERFSLILESASTNQTSMYLCASRGFGGSEQYFGPGTRLTVT.

The rearrangement joins TRBV4-1 to TRBJ2-7, with 7 bases matching TRBD1. The V gene's germline CDR1 is MGHRA and CDR2 YSYEKL. The CDR3 extends over 16 amino acids. V was clipped by 2 bases and J by 0 bases; unmatched bases: 7. The CDR3 is CASSQRGQVSSYEQYF. The CDR3 DNA is TGCGCCAGCAGCCAACGTGGACAGGTCTCCTCCTACGAGCAGTACTTC.

Only a few counts were recorded for this clonotype. V is TRBV9 and J is TRBJ1-2, with D possibly being TRBD1 (5 bases). V lost 0 bases to trimming and J lost 2 bases, with 8 bases between them. The CDR3 has 14 amino acids. Germline-derived CDR1 and CDR2 are SGDLS and YYNGEE. The DNA for the CDR3 is TGTGCCAGCAGCGTAGTTGAGGGGAACTATGGCTACACCTTC. Encoded protein: CASSVVEGNYGYTF.

The rearrangement links TRBV13 to TRBJ2-5; maybe TRBD2 (7 bases). Judging by the DNA end, TRBJ2-1 fits better; the J call may be wrong. The V gene's germline CDR1 is PRHDT and CDR2 FYEKMQ (reference sequence). This CDR3 spans 15 amino acids. The CDR3 coding sequence is TGTGCCAGCAGCTTAGAGGGGGGGCCGGGGAATGAGCAGTTCTTC. Translation gives CASSLEGGPGNEQFF.

This clonotype was detected a few times. V is TRBV10-3 and J is TRBJ2-3; D is uncertain. Germline values: CDR1 ENHRY, CDR2 SYGVKD. The CDR3 sequence is 14 residues long. V was clipped by 0 bases and J by 4 bases, with 8 bases between them. The CDR3 region is CAISESPGSDTQYF. The CDR3 DNA sequence: TGTGCCATCAGTGAGTCTCCCGGCTCAGATACGCAGTATTTT.

The table lists this clonotype with a few counts. The chain links TRBV10-3 to TRBJ2-7; 10 bases are shared with TRBD1. CDR3 length: 16 residues. The germline gives CDR1 ENHRY, CDR2 SYGVKD. Trimming took 2 bases from V and 0 from J; bases not matched to a gene: 4. This chain's CDR3 is CAISEKDRGSSYEQYF. The CDR3 DNA reads TGTGCCATCAGTGAGAAGGACAGGGGGAGCTCCTACGAGCAGTACTTC.

This clonotype has only a few counts. J is TRBJ1-1 and V is TRBV4-2, with D unclear. Trimming took 0 bases from V and 4 from J, leaving 9 bases between them. CDR1 and CDR2 (germline): LGHNA, YNFKEQ. The CDR3 loop spans 14 amino acids. DNA of the CDR3: TGTGCCAGCAGCCAAGACAGGATAAGCACTGAAGCTTTCTTT. Translated: CASSQDRISTEAFF.

The chain has TRBV4-1 and TRBJ1-3; no clear D. V lost 5 bases, J lost 0 bases, and 5 bases lay in between. The CDR3 extends over 13 amino acids. The V gene's germline CDR1 is MGHRA and CDR2 YSYEKL. The CDR3 loop is CASSGFSGNTIYF. DNA of the CDR3: TGCGCCAGCAGCGGGTTCTCTGGAAACACCATATATTTT.